This T cell receptor (beta chain) was documented in a study of T cells in Graves' hyperthyroidism and ophthalmopathy. Trimming removed 2 bases from V and 5 bases from J; junction bases left unmatched: 3. This CDR3 has 15 residues. CDR1 and CDR2 from the germline V gene are SQVTM and ANQGSEA. RNA transcripts provided the source from which TCR beta CDR3 regions were amplified. The study used the HTBI primer set for a first-round RT-PCR of the TCR CDR3. TCRdb analysed the multiplex PCR reads with MiXCR anew, one entry per CDR3 protein. This table holds around 700,000 distinct CDR3 sequences, just over 35% found once.

The TCR comes from a woman in her 40s with Graves' hyperthyroidism. The sequenced sample was blood. The rearrangement uses TRBV29-1 and TRBJ2-3; 14 bases agree with TRBD2. CDR3 coding DNA: TGCAGCGTTGAAAGGACTAGCGGGGGGTTAGATACGCAGTATTTT. Residues: CSVERTSGGLDTQYF.